This TCR beta chain is from a study of blood T cell repertoires in COVID-19. From germline, CDR1 is GTSNPN and CDR2 SVGIG (reference sequence). Unmatched junction bases numbered 4, after V lost 4 bases and J lost 0 bases. The CDR3 contains 14 residues. The data were produced by immunoSEQ multiplex PCR, yet TCRdb's version contains in-frame clones alone and is incomplete. The sample contains 250,000 to 300,000 clones, approximately 88% of which appear only once. This clone appeared a single time. This clonotype was obtained from a middle-aged woman who had recovered from COVID-19. This chain connects TRBV30 to TRBJ2-3, with 7 bases identical to TRBD1. The sequencing sample was made of PBMCs or T cells enriched from blood (not recorded which). The CDR3: CAWNRGMSTDTQYF. The CDR3 bases are TGTGCCTGGAACAGGGGAATGAGCACAGATACGCAGTATTTT. The full variable domain, rest sourced from reference TRBV30 and TRBJ2-3, is SQTIHQWPATLVQPVGSPLSLECTVEGTSNPNLYWYRQAAGRGLQLLFYSVGIGQISSEVPQNLSASRPQDRQFILSSKKLLLSDSGFYLCAWNRGMSTDTQYFGPGTRLTVL.